Below, one T cell receptor beta chain is given with its context. This sample is drawn from a study of blood T cell repertoires in COVID-19. About the study: Acute-phase and convalescent COVID-19 samples originated in the United States, Italy and Spain. PBMCs, B-cell-depleted T cells, or T cells were the source of the cDNA or gDNA that made up the material.

Using immunoSEQ multiplex PCR, the repertoire was profiled, and TCRdb retains in-frame clones only, with some absent. Here the sample spans roughly 28,000 clones, around 90% being singletons. Between the trimmed V and J ends, which lost 3 bases and 6 bases, there was a span of 17 bases. In germline, CDR1 is SGHTA, CDR2 FQGNSA. The CDR3 spans 15 residues. The source of this sequence is a human donor in a cohort sampled during active COVID-19. The sequenced sample consisted of peripheral blood. V is TRBV7-2 and J is TRBJ2-5; D possibly corresponds to TRBD1 (5 bases). CDR3 coding DNA: TGTGCCAGCAGCTTTGGGGCCCTGACAATGCAGACCCAGTACTTC. As protein: CASSFGALTMQTQYF. Combining the CDR3 with reference TRBV7-2 and TRBJ2-5 gives the whole variable domain GAGVSQSPSNKVTEKGKDVELRCDPISGHTALYWYRQSLGQGLEFLIYFQGNSAPDKSGLPSDRFSAERTGGSVSTLTIQRTQQEDSAVYLCASSFGALTMQTQYFGPGTRLLVL.